Listed below are T cell receptor beta chains from one sample, sequenced in a study of cytomegalovirus exposure and HLA in healthy donors. Measured with immunoSEQ multiplex PCR; TCRdb has only the in-frame clones, and not every one. The sample records 100,000 to 150,000 clones, 75% to 85% being singletons. The sample consisted of PBMCs. These receptors were taken from a female donor in good health and CMV-seropositive. Both conserved end residues are part of each CDR3. Each record gives: D gene, clone size, J gene, V gene, CDR3 DNA, CDR3 protein. D genes are given only for firm matches. Size tells how often a clone was seen (once, few, many) or the class of an expanded clone, and some rows leave it out.

>TRBD1|NA|TRBJ2-5|TRBV5-5
TGTGCCAGCAGCCCGGGGACAGTGGGACAAGAGACCCAGTACTTC
CASSPGTVGQETQYF
>TRBD1|few|TRBJ2-3|TRBV19
TGTGCCAGTAGATTTTCGAGACAGGGGGCGAGAGATACGCAGTATTTT
CASRFSRQGARDTQYF
>TRBD2|NA|TRBJ2-3|TRBV19
TGTGCCAGTACCGTTAGCGGGGAAAGGGATACGCAGTATTTT
CASTVSGERDTQYF
>NA|NA|TRBJ1-3|TRBV20-1
TGCAGTGCTCGTAGAGGAAACACCATATATTTT
CSARRGNTIYF
>NA|NA|TRBJ2-3|TRBV7-9
TGTGCCAGCAGCTTCCGCAGGGCGGGCACAGATACGCAGTATTTT
CASSFRRAGTDTQYF
>NA|NA|TRBJ1-2|TRBV2
TGTGCCAGCTCTCCTGGGAAAGGGAGAGACTCCTATGGCTACACCTTC
CASSPGKGRDSYGYTF
>NA|NA|TRBJ1-5|TRBV1
TGCACCAGCAGCATTGAGGGCAAACCGCCAAGTGGTCAGCCCCAGCATTTT
CTSSIEGKPPSGQPQHF
>TRBD1|NA|TRBJ1-4|TRBV5-1
TGCGCCAGCAGTACCGGGACAGCGAATGAAAAACTGTTTTTT
CASSTGTANEKLFF
>TRBD1|NA|TRBJ1-2|TRBV6-5
TGTGCCAGCAGTGACAACAGGGGGCCCTATGGCTACACCTTC
CASSDNRGPYGYTF
>NA|NA|TRBJ2-2|TRBV6-5
TGTGCCAGCAGCCTCAACACCGGGGAGCTGTTTTTT
CASSLNTGELFF
>NA|NA|TRBJ2-3|TRBV7-2
TGTGCCAGCAGCTTTGCTCGGGATACGCAGTATTTT
CASSFARDTQYF
>NA|NA|TRBJ2-3|TRBV7-2
TGTGCCAGCAGCTTATTTAGCGCTACCCGGGCAGATACGCAGTATTTT
CASSLFSATRADTQYF
>NA|NA|TRBJ1-2|TRBV7-2
TGTGCCAGCAGCTTAGCATATGGCACCTCTAACTATGGCTACACCTTC
CASSLAYGTSNYGYTF
>NA|NA|TRBJ2-7|TRBV7-9
TGTGCCAGCAGTTTAAGAGGGGCCCGGGGAGGAGAAGGTTCCTACGAGCAGTACTTC
CASSLRGARGGEGSYEQYF
>NA|NA|TRBJ2-2|TRBV10-3
TGTGCCATCAAAAGAGGATTGGGCACCGGGGAGCTGTTTTTT
CAIKRGLGTGELFF
>NA|NA|TRBJ1-1|TRBV5-8
TGTGCCAGCAGACACACAGGGCTGAGCCTGTCGAACACTGAAGCTTTCTTT
CASRHTGLSLSNTEAFF
>NA|NA|TRBJ2-1|TRBV6-5
TGTGCCAGCGGCCCTGGGGGAGGATCCTACAATGAGCAGTTCTTC
CASGPGGGSYNEQFF
>NA|NA|TRBJ1-4|TRBV29-1
TGCAGCGTTTCCGGGACTAATAATGAAAAACTGTTTTTT
CSVSGTNNEKLFF
>TRBD2|once|TRBJ2-2|TRBV5-4
TGTGCCAGCAGATTGGCGGGGGGGCCCGGGGAGCTGTTTTTT
CASRLAGGPGELFF
>NA|NA|TRBJ1-1|TRBV7-3
TGTGCCAGCAGCTTGTATCCCCCGTTGACTGAAGCTTTCTTT
CASSLYPPLTEAFF
>NA|NA|TRBJ2-3|TRBV7-9
TGTGCCAGCGGCCCTGCGGGGCCCACAGATACGCAGTATTTT
CASGPAGPTDTQYF
>NA|NA|TRBJ1-5|TRBV6-6
TGTGCCAGCACCCGGGATAACAATCAGCCCCAGCATTTT
CASTRDNNQPQHF
>NA|NA|TRBJ1-1|TRBV2
TGTGCCAGCTGCAGCCCAGGGGCTAGGCTGAACACTGAAGCTTTCTTT
CASCSPGARLNTEAFF
>TRBD1|few|TRBJ2-1|TRBV30
TGTGCCTGGAAGCGGGACAGGGAAAAAGAGCAGTTCTTC
CAWKRDREKEQFF
>NA|NA|TRBJ2-7|TRBV4-1
TGCGCCAGCAGTCGGACACAATCCTACGAGCAGTACTTC
CASSRTQSYEQYF